What follows describes a single T cell receptor (beta chain). The data were obtained in a study of OX40 agonist ivuxolimab in advanced cancers. Turning to the study itself: Subjects had a mean age of around 60 years, with a range of roughly 20 to 79; around 80% were male.

The repertoire was sequenced with immunoSEQ multiplex PCR; TCRdb's copy has only in-frame clones and lacks some. The table shows some 100,000 clones, with about nine tenths occurring only once. Germline-derived CDR1 and CDR2 are SGHRS and YFSETQ. The CDR3 has 15 amino acids. V was pared by 0 bases and J by 8 bases, with 6 bases of the junction left unmatched. This clonotype was sampled from an adult with an advanced solid tumor such as melanoma, head and neck, liver or kidney cancer. Sequenced material: CD4+ or CD8+ T cells sorted from blood, taken in a trial of the OX40 agonist ivuxolimab. The chain uses TRBV5-1 and TRBJ1-4, with 8 bases aligning to TRBD1. The CDR3 DNA follows: TGCGCCAGCAGCTTGGATACAGGGGGTCGCGAAAAACTGTTTTTT. It translates to CASSLDTGGREKLFF.